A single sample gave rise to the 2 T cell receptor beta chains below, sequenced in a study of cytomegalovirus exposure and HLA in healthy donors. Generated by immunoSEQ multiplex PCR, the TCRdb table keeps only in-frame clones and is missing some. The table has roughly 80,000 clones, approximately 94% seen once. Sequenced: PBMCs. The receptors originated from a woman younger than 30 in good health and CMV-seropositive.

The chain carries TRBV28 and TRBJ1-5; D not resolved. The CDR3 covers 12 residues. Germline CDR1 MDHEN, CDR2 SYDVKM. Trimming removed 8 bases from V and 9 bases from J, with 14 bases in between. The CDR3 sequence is CASRRPGGPQHF. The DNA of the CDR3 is TGTGCCAGCCGGAGACCCGGAGGGCCCCAGCATTTT.

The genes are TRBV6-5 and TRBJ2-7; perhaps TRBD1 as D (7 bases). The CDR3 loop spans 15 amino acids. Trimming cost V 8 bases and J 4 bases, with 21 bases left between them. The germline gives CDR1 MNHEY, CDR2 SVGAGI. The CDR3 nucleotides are TGTGCCAGCGGCCGCAGTGGAGGGGGCTGGTACGAGCAGTACTTC. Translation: CASGRSGGGWYEQYF.